This TCR beta chain is drawn from a study of T cell responses to AZD1222 COVID-19 vaccine. Study-wide results and limits: Spike-specific TCR depth and breadth grew after two AZD1222 doses. Donors skewed white British and female; clonal diversity was possibly underestimated.

This CDR3 region has 18 residues. J lost 0 bases, V lost 6 bases, and 7 bases had no gene match. Looked up from germline, CDR1 is SGHRS and CDR2 is YFSETQ. Concerning this clone: Its target is unknown.

Some clones are missing from TCRdb's copy, which holds only in-frame ones; the method was immunoSEQ multiplex PCR. Of approximately 100,000 clones in the sample, roughly 85% are singletons; the top ten hold 2.5%. This chain links TRBV5-1 with TRBJ2-6, with TRBD2 identical over 12 bases. Sequences were derived from peripheral blood, sampled 28 days after the second AZD1222 dose. This TCR was recovered from an adult who received the AZD1222 COVID-19 vaccine. The CDR3 sequence: CASNNLAGGSSGANVLTF. In nucleotides, the CDR3 is TGCGCCAGCAACAACCTAGCGGGAGGGAGCTCTGGGGCCAACGTCCTGACTTTC.